Sequencing of this T cell receptor (beta chain) was carried out in a study of T cells expressing NK-cell markers. As for the study in general: According to the study, TCR beta repertoires originated from sorted CD3+CD56+NKG2C+, CD3+CD56+NKG2C- and CD3+CD56-NKG2C+ T cells.

The authors generated TCR beta cDNA through 5'RACE template switching with UMIs. TCRdb re-called the 5' RACE reads and shows each CDR3 protein once, DNA omitted. The table lists some 450,000 distinct CDR3 sequences. Overall study findings and caveats: Dominant NKG2C+ clonotypes made up roughly 1.0-8% of CD8+ T cells in roughly six donors. Evidence did not settle whether expanded NKG2C+ T cell clones targeted HCMV.

Regarding this clonotype: Its antigen is not known.

The TCR comes from a woman aged 18-69 years in good health. The sample was blood T cells: a sorted CD56 or NKG2C T cell subset, CD4+ or CD8+ T cells, or bulk PBMC T cells (not recorded which).

CDR3 sequence: CASSLSGEYGYTF. This chain connects TRBV4-1 to TRBJ1-2; TCRdb outputs TRBD1, but without DNA this stays unchecked. CDR1 is MGHRA, CDR2 YSYEKL, per germline. The CDR3 is 13 amino acids.